Here is one TCR beta chain with its context. Its antigen is as yet unknown. The record originates from a study of cytomegalovirus exposure and HLA in healthy donors. The CDR3 length is 15 residues. Looked up from germline, CDR1 is SQVTM and CDR2 is ANQGSEA. V was pared by 3 bases and J by 8 bases, with 15 bases of the junction left unmatched. PCR primers comprised 60 Vbeta and 13 Jbeta primers. Study processing details: Later, an analysis found roughly 80 million unique TCR beta chains, and approximately 10 million of these were shared. Clones were sequenced by immunoSEQ multiplex PCR, and TCRdb holds only the in-frame ones, with some missing. From that table come the V and J calls and clone size; the DNA was used to work out D and trimming. The data show under 200,000 clones, about 80% seen once. Findings and caveats of the study: Presence/absence analyses took donor sequencing depth as roughly uniform.

The source of this sequence is a woman in her thirties in good health and CMV-seropositive. Sequencing was performed on PBMCs. The chain employs TRBV29-1 and TRBJ1-2, with 7 positions matching TRBD1. The CDR3 protein is CSVDRRQGGFGGYTF. The CDR3 DNA reads TGCAGCGTTGATAGAAGACAGGGCGGGTTCGGAGGCTACACCTTC.